This T cell receptor beta chain was documented in a study of cytomegalovirus exposure and HLA in healthy donors. Regarding this clone: Its antigen is not known.

The germline V and J ends were trimmed by 4 bases and 7 bases, with 13 bases remaining between them. The length of the CDR3 is 13 residues. From germline, CDR1 is MNHEY and CDR2 SVGAGI. Both 60 Vbeta primers and 13 Jbeta primers went into the PCR. TCRdb's table, derived via immunoSEQ multiplex PCR, lists solely in-frame clones and lacks some. This table holds roughly 140,000 clones. Notes on the study in general: Prior analysis indicated that the majority of TCR beta V segments exhibited productivity approximately 87% or approximately 30% of the time. With further analysis later on, most CMV-associated TCR beta chains appeared HLA-restricted. Specificity for CMV antigens was confirmed in vitro for a few of the CMV-associated chains. Later on, a genetic analysis was performed. It linked a missense variant in DCLRE1C with V- and J-gene trimming of TCR beta.

The TCR sequence derives from a male donor in good health and CMV-seronegative. The chain combines TRBV6-5 with TRBJ1-2; D may be TRBD1 (5 bases). The sequencing sample was made of PBMCs. This CDR3 reads CASSFTRGGGYTF. As DNA, the CDR3 is TGTGCCAGCAGTTTCACCCGGGGGGGTGGCTACACCTTC.